Listed below are T cell receptor beta chains from one sample, sequenced in a study of Ad26.COV2.S vaccination and SARS-CoV-2 variants. Assay: immunoSEQ multiplex PCR; the TCRdb copy retains only in-frame clones and omits some. Of approximately 90,000 clones in the sample, roughly 84% were seen once. This specimen was peripheral blood, taken after recovery from COVID-19. The receptors were sampled from a human donor who had recovered from COVID-19. CDR3s include the opening cysteine and the closing phenylalanine or tryptophan. Fields, in order: J gene, D gene, clone size, V gene, CDR3 protein, CDR3 DNA. A D gene is named only where the DNA matches it firmly. Where a row states a size, it is once, few, many or the class of an expanded clone; other rows omit it.

TRBJ1-1 | TRBD1 | many | TRBV5-1 | CASSTPAGGTEAFF | TGCGCCAGCAGCACCCCTGCAGGGGGCACTGAAGCTTTCTTT
TRBJ1-6 | TRBD1 | NA | TRBV19 | CASIGNRQGNSPLHF | TGTGCCAGTATTGGAAATCGACAGGGAAATTCACCCCTCCACTTT
TRBJ2-1 | TRBD2 | NA | TRBV7-9 | CASSTPGLAARGFF | TGTGCCAGCAGCACTCCGGGACTAGCGGCTAGGGGGTTCTTC
TRBJ1-2 | NA | few | TRBV14 | CASSPDNFYGYTF | TGTGCCAGCAGCCCGGACAATTTCTATGGCTACACCTTC
TRBJ2-3 | TRBD2 | NA | TRBV11-2 | CASSSNGLAGTSTQYF | TGTGCCAGCAGCAGTAATGGACTAGCGGGTACGTCCACGCAGTATTTT
TRBJ2-7 | TRBD2 | NA | TRBV7-2 | CASSPSGSYEQYF | TGTGCCAGCAGTCCTAGCGGGAGTTACGAGCAGTACTTC
TRBJ1-2 | NA | NA | TRBV7-9 | CASSLPGRNGYTF | TGTGCCAGCAGCTTACCAGGGAGAAATGGCTACACCTTC
TRBJ1-1 | TRBD1 | NA | TRBV11-2 | CASSTGGWGTEAFF | TGTGCCAGCAGCACAGGGGGCTGGGGTACTGAAGCTTTCTTT
TRBJ2-7 | TRBD2 | NA | TRBV7-2 | CASSLYVGRAYEQYF | TGTGCCAGCAGCTTATATGTCGGGAGGGCGTACGAGCAGTACTTC
TRBJ2-5 | NA | NA | TRBV6-1 | CASSEGRTVQETQYF | TGTGCCAGCAGTGAAGGCCGGACAGTCCAAGAGACCCAGTACTTC
TRBJ1-1 | NA | NA | TRBV27 | CASSLIPSLNTEAFF | TGTGCCAGCAGTTTAATCCCGAGCTTGAACACTGAAGCTTTCTTT
TRBJ2-7 | NA | NA | TRBV5-1 | CASSLASDDEQYF | TGCGCCAGCAGCTTGGCCAGTGACGACGAGCAGTACTTC
TRBJ2-5 | NA | NA | TRBV6-5 | CASSRDQETQYF | TGTGCCAGCAGCCGGGACCAAGAGACCCAGTACTTC
TRBJ2-3 | NA | NA | TRBV21-1 | CASSNGSGRFSDTQYF | TGTGCCAGCAGCAACGGTAGCGGGAGATTTTCAGATACGCAGTATTTT
TRBJ2-7 | NA | NA | TRBV7-3 | CASSLRGGDEQQYF | TGTGCCAGCAGCTTAAGGGGCGGGGATGAGCAGCAGTACTTC
TRBJ1-2 | TRBD1 | NA | TRBV5-1 | CASRVDRDRHGYTF | TGCGCCAGCAGGGTGGACAGGGACCGGCATGGCTACACCTTC
TRBJ1-6 | TRBD1 | many | TRBV9 | CASSGSTGSGSPLHF | TGTGCCAGCAGCGGATCGACAGGGTCGGGATCACCCCTCCACTTT
TRBJ2-7 | NA | few | TRBV4-3 | CASSRRLTTNGEQYF | TGCGCCAGCAGCCGCCGCCTGACTACCAACGGGGAGCAGTACTTC
TRBJ2-2 | TRBD1 | NA | TRBV11-3 | CASSGQGIGELFF | TGTGCCAGCAGCGGACAGGGAATCGGGGAGCTGTTTTTT
TRBJ2-3 | NA | NA | TRBV7-2 | CASSLSPSTDTQYF | TGTGCCAGCAGCTTATCACCTAGCACAGATACGCAGTATTTT
TRBJ2-7 | NA | NA | TRBV27 | CASSTSFRGSYEQYF | TGTGCCAGCAGTACCTCCTTCCGGGGGTCCTACGAGCAGTACTTC
TRBJ2-5 | NA | NA | TRBV9 | CASSVGQQETQYF | TGTGCCAGCAGCGTAGGACAGCAAGAGACCCAGTACTTC
TRBJ2-1 | TRBD1 | once | TRBV24-1 | CATSDQGQGLSYNEQFF | TGTGCCACCAGTGATCAGGGACAGGGTCTCTCCTACAATGAGCAGTTCTTC